Following are 23 T cell receptor beta chains from one sample sequenced in a study of blood T cells in healthy people across ages. The second PCR ran roughly 6 to 11 cycles with a sample-barcoded 5' primer and J-beta primers. TCRdb reprocessed the 5' RACE reads via MiXCR and lists one record per CDR3 protein. This sample has over 1.5 million distinct CDR3 sequences, with less than 50% found just once. The sample consisted of blood. These receptors came from a woman in her forties in good health.

This clonotype has only a few counts. The chain has TRBV7-2 and TRBJ2-4; the D gene could be TRBD1 or TRBD2 (6 bases each). Germline assignment: CDR1 SGHTA and CDR2 FQGNSA. CDR3 length: 13 amino acids. The CDR3 bases are TGTGCGTCGGCCCCGGGGGCGGAAAACATTCAGTACTTC. Its translation is CASAPGAENIQYF.

This clonotype has more than one count but fewer than ten. The junction does not match germline at one end; this may be a read error. The chain is built from TRBV6-4 and TRBJ2-1; 11 nucleotides align to TRBD1. Looked up from germline, CDR1 is MRHNA and CDR2 is SNTAGT. This CDR3 contains 15 residues. The CDR3 DNA follows: TGTGCCAGTAGTGACTTAAGGACAGGGGGCATAAGGCAGTTCTTC. The encoded protein is CASSDLRTGGIRQFF.

As for this clonotype: Relative to the germline gene, one junction end is altered; a read error may explain this. This sequence joins TRBV20-1 and TRBJ2-1; 8 bases are a match to TRBD2. Germline V gene lookup returns CDR1 DFQATT and CDR2 SNEGSKA (reference sequence). This CDR3 is 14 amino acids long. DNA of the CDR3: TGCAGTGCTATTAGGCGGGGGGCTTACAGTGAGCAGTTCTTC. Its translation: CSAIRRGAYSEQFF.

The chain links TRBV20-1 to TRBJ1-6; D may be TRBD1 (5 bases). The CDR3 is 16 amino acids. Germline CDR1 reads DFQATT; CDR2 reads SNEGSKA (reference sequence). V dropped 2 bases and J dropped 0 bases, with 11 bases sitting between them. The CDR3 DNA reads TGCAGTGCTAGACCGGGGGAGAGCTCCTATAATTCACCCCTCCACTTT. Translation: CSARPGESSYNSPLHF.

The chain has TRBV13 and TRBJ2-1; no reliable D call. The CDR3 is 16 residues long. Germline CDR1 and CDR2: PRHDT and FYEKMQ (reference sequence). With 0 bases removed from V and 2 bases from J, the gap between germline ends came to 11 bases. The CDR3 DNA reads as TGTGCCAGCAGCTTAGGCCTTGGTGGAACCTACAATGAGCAGTTCTTC. Encoded protein: CASSLGLGGTYNEQFF.

A few counts support this clonotype. This chain joins TRBV5-6 and TRBJ1-6; tentative D call: TRBD1 (6 bases). This CDR3 has 13 residues. The germline V and J ends were trimmed by 7 bases and 8 bases, with 13 bases remaining between them. Germline assignment: CDR1 SGHDT and CDR2 YYEEEE. The chain's CDR3 is CASRDRFDSPLHF. CDR3 bases: TGTGCCAGCCGTGACAGGTTTGATTCACCCCTCCACTTT. Using reference TRBV5-6 and TRBJ1-6 for the parts outside the CDR3, the full variable domain is DAGVTQSPTHLIKTRGQQVTLRCSPKSGHDTVSWYQQALGQGPQFIFQYYEEEERQRGNFPDRFSGHQFPNYSSELNVNALLLGDSALYLCASRDRFDSPLHFGNGTRLTVT.

The rearrangement uses TRBV5-1 and TRBJ2-3; D remains unclear. CDR1 and CDR2 from the germline V gene are SGHRS and YFSETQ. The CDR3 is 14 amino acids. The germline V and J ends were trimmed by 0 bases and 2 bases, with 7 bases remaining between them. This CDR3 is CASSLEANTDTQYF. The CDR3 nucleotides read TGCGCCAGCAGCTTGGAGGCCAACACAGATACGCAGTATTTT.

This clonotype was recorded a few times. The rearrangement links TRBV7-9 to TRBJ2-1; D might be TRBD1 (5 bases). The last part of the DNA fits TRBJ2-7 better; the J call may be wrong. The CDR3 covers 13 residues. CDR1 is SEHNR and CDR2 is FQNEAQ in the germline V gene (reference sequence). In DNA, the CDR3 is TGTGCCAGCAGCCGAATCCAGGGCAATGAGCAGTACTTC. This codes for CASSRIQGNEQYF.

The rearrangement links TRBV5-1 to TRBJ1-4; tentatively, D is TRBD1 (5 bases). Trimming shortened V by 4 bases and J by 2 bases, and 6 bases separated the two germline ends. This CDR3 comprises 13 residues. Germline V gene data show CDR1 as SGHRS and CDR2 as YFSETQ. The CDR3 reads CASSRDTNEKLFF. The CDR3 DNA is TGCGCCAGCAGCCGGGACACTAATGAAAAACTGTTTTTT.

The sample holds a few counts of this clonotype. This chain connects TRBV7-9 to TRBJ1-5; the D is unclear. The germline V and J ends were trimmed by 5 bases and 3 bases, with 11 bases remaining between them. The CDR3 extends over 14 amino acids. Germline V gene data show CDR1 as SEHNR and CDR2 as FQNEAQ (reference sequence). The CDR3 nucleotides read TGTGCCAGCAGCGCGCCGGGTAACAATCAGCCCCAGCATTTT. It encodes CASSAPGNNQPQHF.

The rearrangement uses TRBV12-3 or TRBV12-4 and TRBJ1-1; a weak D match, TRBD1 (6 bases). Deletions cut 5 bases from V and 0 bases from J, with 19 bases between. The CDR3 length is 17 residues. This CDR3 is CASSPQFARGVNTEAFF. The CDR3 coding sequence is TGTGCCAGCAGTCCTCAATTCGCCAGGGGAGTGAACACTGAAGCTTTCTTT.

The chain recombines TRBV12-5 with TRBJ1-2; no definite D call. Germline V lookup: CDR1 LGHNT, CDR2 FRNRAP. The CDR3 is made up of 17 amino acids. Trimming took 1 base from V and 8 from J, leaving 23 bases between them. The CDR3 is CASGLGNPGGQVRGYTF. DNA of the CDR3: TGTGCTAGTGGTTTGGGGAACCCAGGAGGGCAGGTGAGGGGCTACACCTTC.

There are a few counts of this clonotype. The chain joins TRBV5-1 to TRBJ2-5, with TRBD1 matching over 7 bases. This CDR3 comprises 14 residues. The germline CDR1 and CDR2 sequences are SGHRS and YFSETQ. Trimming removed 6 bases from V and 4 bases from J; junction bases left unmatched: 9. The CDR3 spells CASTLSGGSETQYF. The CDR3 DNA follows: TGCGCCAGCACACTATCAGGGGGATCAGAGACCCAGTACTTC. The full variable domain, its missing parts supplied by reference TRBV5-1 and TRBJ2-5, is KAGVTQTPRYLIKTRGQQVTLSCSPISGHRSVSWYQQTPGQGLQFLFEYFSETQRNKGNFPGRFSGRQFSNSRSEMNVSTLELGDSALYLCASTLSGGSETQYFGPGTRLLVL.

The chain combines TRBV6-1 with TRBJ1-2, with 8 bases aligning to TRBD1. After removal of 3 bases from V and 4 bases from J, the junction contained 10 bases not matched to a gene. The CDR3 consists of 16 residues. Germline V gene lookup returns CDR1 MNHNS and CDR2 SASEGT. CDR3 protein: CASSETNRGIGYGYTF. DNA for the CDR3: TGTGCCAGCAGTGAGACCAACAGGGGGATCGGCTATGGCTACACCTTC.

The chain is built from TRBV4-3 and TRBJ1-1; 9 bases line up with TRBD1. V lost 6 bases to trimming and J lost 4 bases; unmatched junction nucleotides: 15. This CDR3 comprises 17 residues. From germline, CDR1 is LGHNA and CDR2 YSLEER. CDR3 sequence: CASRQGQGGFMSTEAFF. The CDR3 region has the DNA TGCGCCAGCAGGCAGGGACAGGGTGGCTTTATGAGCACTGAAGCTTTCTTT.

This clonotype was found a few times. The chain has TRBV5-1 and TRBJ2-5, with 8 nucleotides matching TRBD2. Losses at the gene ends were 4 bases for V and 4 bases for J; bases not matched to a gene: 12. This CDR3 spans 16 amino acids. Germline CDR1 SGHRS, CDR2 YFSETQ. The CDR3 spells CASSVIPAGGGETQYF. DNA of the CDR3: TGCGCCAGCAGCGTCATACCGGCGGGGGGTGGAGAGACCCAGTACTTC.

The chain has TRBV20-1 and TRBJ1-6, with 9 bases lining up with TRBD1. Germline V gene data show CDR1 as DFQATT and CDR2 as SNEGSKA (reference sequence). The CDR3 is made up of 16 amino acids. With 6 bases clipped from V and 4 bases from J, the junction kept 10 bases outside the gene matches. CDR3: CSANTGGAGYNSPLHF. In nucleotides, the CDR3 is TGCAGTGCAAACACAGGGGGCGCTGGGTATAATTCACCCCTCCACTTT.

The chain uses TRBV6-5 and TRBJ2-7; D could derive from TRBD1 or TRBD2 (5 bases each). The end of the DNA aligns better with TRBJ2-5, so the J call may be wrong. The V gene's germline CDR1 is MNHEY and CDR2 SVGAGI. This CDR3 is 14 amino acids long. CDR3 amino acids: CASSYLGDRETQYF. The CDR3, as DNA: TGTGCCAGCAGTTATTTGGGGGACCGAGAGACCCAGTACTTC.

The chain employs TRBV7-8 and TRBJ1-5; 7 nucleotides agree with TRBD1. This CDR3 contains 17 residues. CDR1 and CDR2 from the germline V gene are SGHVS and FQNEAQ. V shed 5 bases, J shed 4 bases, and the junction held 14 bases outside the gene matches. The CDR3 here is CASSQPTGAQWNQPQHF. DNA of the CDR3: TGTGCCAGCAGCCAGCCCACAGGGGCCCAGTGGAATCAGCCCCAGCATTTT. Full variable domain (outside the CDR3, taken from reference TRBV7-8 and TRBJ1-5): GAGVSQSPRYKVAKRGQDVALRCDPISGHVSLFWYQQALGQGPEFLTYFQNEAQLDKSGLPSDRFFAERPEGSVSTLKIQRTQQEDSAVYLCASSQPTGAQWNQPQHFGDGTRLSIL.

The V gene is TRBV4-2, the J gene TRBJ1-4, with D possibly TRBD1 on 5 matching bases. This CDR3 is 16 amino acids long. Germline CDR1 and CDR2: LGHNA and YNFKEQ. V shed 0 bases and J shed 2 bases, with 10 bases lying between them. CDR3 loop: CASSQERGATNEKLFF. In DNA form, the CDR3 reads TGTGCCAGCAGCCAAGAGCGAGGGGCGACTAATGAAAAACTGTTTTTT.

Here the CDR3 reads CASSYRRGAADTQYF. In DNA form, the CDR3 reads TGTGCCAGCAGTTACCGCCGGGGGGCTGCAGATACGCAGTATTTT. This sequence joins TRBV6-5 and TRBJ2-3; D perhaps matches TRBD2 (7 bases). V lost 2 bases, J lost 4 bases, and 13 bases lay in between. Germline V lookup: CDR1 MNHEY, CDR2 SVGAGI. The CDR3 is made up of 15 amino acids.

This chain joins TRBV29-1 and TRBJ1-1; 11 bases agree with TRBD1. The CDR3 is 14 residues long. Germline values: CDR1 SQVTM, CDR2 ANQGSEA. Losses at the gene ends were 7 bases for V and 1 base for J; bases not matched to a gene: 5. The CDR3 DNA is TGCAGCGGCCGCGGACAGGGGGCGAACACTGAAGCTTTCTTT. Translation: CSGRGQGANTEAFF. The whole variable domain, remainder taken from reference TRBV29-1 and TRBJ1-1, is SAVISQKPSRDICQRGTSLTIQCQVDSQVTMMFWYRQQPGQSLTLIATANQGSEATYESGFVIDKFPISRPNLTFSTLTVSNMSPEDSSIYLCSGRGQGANTEAFFGQGTRLTVV.

This chain links TRBV20-1 with TRBJ2-5; no reliable D call. Trimming took 3 bases from V and 1 from J, leaving 9 bases between them. Per the germline V gene, CDR1 is DFQATT and CDR2 is SNEGSKA (reference sequence). The CDR3 contains 13 residues. CDR3 protein: CSASLVVQETQYF. CDR3 DNA sequence: TGCAGTGCTAGCCTGGTCGTCCAAGAGACCCAGTACTTC.